A selection of T cell receptor beta chains follows, all from one sample in a study of blood T cells in healthy people across ages. In TCRdb, the 5' RACE reads were re-called with MiXCR into one record per CDR3 protein. Among around 1,000,000 distinct CDR3 sequences listed, 25% were seen once. The same data also contributed to another study, on T cells of mothers and their children.

Sequencing was carried out using blood. The receptors originated from a girl aged 2 to 10 in good health. CDR3s leave out the opening cysteine and the closing phenylalanine or tryptophan. Each record gives: J gene, V gene, CDR3 protein.

TRBJ2-3 | TRBV7-8 | ASGLAGGSTDTQY
TRBJ2-5 | TRBV7-9 | ASSFLADEETQY
TRBJ1-1 | TRBV11-2 | ASSLSGVAF
TRBJ2-7 | TRBV9 | ASSPNPGTGIEEQY
TRBJ1-3 | TRBV7-2 | ASSLAPDSGNTIY
TRBJ2-3 | TRBV14 | ASSQGAADTQY
TRBJ1-2 | TRBV11-2 | ASSLEYGDRGYT
TRBJ1-3 | TRBV28 | ASSFRGLLGNTIY
TRBJ2-7 | TRBV14 | ASSQGDYEQY
TRBJ2-1 | TRBV9 | ASSVPLPGDEQF
TRBJ2-5 | TRBV7-9 | ASSSPPLNGGGHQETQY
TRBJ2-5 | TRBV5-1 | ASSLTNAETQY
TRBJ1-2 | TRBV7-9 | ASSWEVGYYGYT
TRBJ2-5 | TRBV4-3 | ASSQGGKETQY
TRBJ1-5 | TRBV5-1 | ASSQDSPGQPQH
TRBJ1-2 | TRBV6-6 | ASSYVSGTEYGYT
TRBJ2-3 | TRBV4-3 | ASSAGGAGLTDTQY
TRBJ1-1 | TRBV5-6 | ASSLPSGTPEAF
NA | TRBV12-3/TRBV12-4 | ASSSTASMTGEQY
NA | TRBV28 | ASSFAGTSGSESSYEQY
TRBJ2-5 | TRBV7-2 | ASSFYPTETQY
TRBJ2-3 | TRBV9 | ASSVDGVTDTQY
TRBJ1-5 | TRBV7-2 | ASSLERVGVQPQH
TRBJ2-7 | TRBV14 | ASSSRAGGYYEQY
TRBJ2-1 | TRBV20-1 | SAPGRNSYNEQF
TRBJ2-1 | TRBV2 | ASSIPGGLAGGNSYNEQF
TRBJ2-7 | TRBV15 | ATSRELTDYEQY
TRBJ1-4 | TRBV28 | ASSLSGTGEEKLF
NA | TRBV29-1 | SVGGAYNEQF
TRBJ2-1 | TRBV12-3/TRBV12-4 | ASSPKGASTYNEQF
TRBJ2-1 | TRBV9 | ASSPYSTGYEQF
TRBJ2-5 | TRBV6-6 | ASDKGGFQETQY
TRBJ1-1 | TRBV5-1 | ASSLAVDLNTEAF
TRBJ2-5 | TRBV29-1 | SVRISTFQETQY
TRBJ2-2 | TRBV29-1 | SVAGWAGELF
TRBJ2-5 | TRBV5-1 | ASSRGDKGTQY
TRBJ2-5 | TRBV2 | ASSDATSEETQY
TRBJ2-7 | TRBV7-9 | ASSLLGTNYEQY
TRBJ2-1 | TRBV7-9 | ASSFTLNPQRGHNEQF
NA | TRBV5-6 | ASSARREGEQF
TRBJ1-2 | TRBV12-3/TRBV12-4 | ASSLGQGEAFYYGYT
TRBJ1-2 | TRBV20-1 | SALRNGYT
TRBJ2-7 | TRBV4-3 | ASRQGPFLGEQY
NA | TRBV10-3 | AISVPSYEQY
TRBJ1-3 | TRBV2 | ASKGYTIY
TRBJ1-2 | TRBV12-3/TRBV12-4 | ASSGQSLGRGPTGGYT
TRBJ2-1 | TRBV7-3 | ASSLWGSDEQF
TRBJ2-7 | TRBV13 | ASSSRVLAGDEQY
TRBJ2-1 | TRBV7-2 | ASSSAGGHYNEQF
TRBJ1-1 | TRBV27 | ASSLDPVPMNTEAF
TRBJ2-3 | TRBV29-1 | SVKGLAGTPIGTDTQY
TRBJ2-7 | TRBV28 | ASWGGGQLYEQY
NA | TRBV7-9 | ASSPKAGTRVNEQF